Presented here are 25 T cell receptor beta chains from one specimen sequenced in a study of OX40 agonist ivuxolimab in advanced cancers. The receptor library was made with the immunoSEQ multiplex PCR assay. This immuneACCESS table, as held by TCRdb, lists in-frame sequences with V and J called but not all clones. Of the missing ones, under half trace to an unresolved V gene in checked studies; the others have no known cause. Present in this sample are about 15,000 clones, more than 65% of which were seen just once. The ten largest clones capture 35% to 40% of the sample. The input for sequencing was CD4+ or CD8+ T cells sorted from blood, taken in a trial of the OX40 agonist ivuxolimab. All receptors come from an adult with an advanced solid tumor such as melanoma, head and neck, liver or kidney cancer.

CDR3 sequence reads: CASSPAQITGDTQYF. In nucleotides, the CDR3 is TGTGCCAGCAGCCCGGCCCAAATAACAGGGGATACGCAGTATTTT. The rearrangement links TRBV5-5 to TRBJ2-3; D possibly corresponds to TRBD1 (6 bases). With 4 bases removed from V and 6 bases from J, the gap between germline ends came to 18 bases. The CDR3 spans 15 residues. Germline V CDR1 and CDR2: SGHKS, YYEKEE (reference sequence).

The J gene is TRBJ1-1, the V gene TRBV19, with D possibly being TRBD1 (6 bases). CDR1 and CDR2 from the germline V gene are LNHDA and SQIVND (reference sequence). The CDR3 contains 14 residues. Trimming removed 1 base at V and 5 bases at J, with 11 bases between. The CDR3 sequence is CASSIGGPRTEAFF. Here the CDR3 DNA reads TGTGCCAGTAGTATAGGGGGGCCAAGAACTGAAGCTTTCTTT.

The chain links TRBV15 to TRBJ2-5; no reliable D call. The ends were cut back, 0 bases at V and 5 bases at J, with 10 bases in the middle. Germline CDR1 reads LNHNV; CDR2 reads YYDKDF (reference sequence). The CDR3 is 14 amino acids. The CDR3, as DNA: TGTGCCACCAGCAGAGATCAAAGTTCGGAGACCCAGTACTTC. Residues: CATSRDQSSETQYF.

The chain has TRBV4-2 and TRBJ2-1; D gene uncertain. CDR3 length: 13 residues. The germline V gene has CDR1 LGHNA and CDR2 YNFKEQ. Trimming cost V 0 bases and J 8 bases, with 8 bases left between them. This CDR3 reads CASSQEVNYEQFF. DNA for the CDR3: TGTGCCAGCAGCCAAGAAGTCAACTATGAGCAGTTCTTC.

The gene calls are TRBV19 and TRBJ2-3, with a weak D call TRBD2 (5 bases). The ends were cut back, 3 bases at V and 1 base at J, with 8 bases in the middle. This CDR3 has 14 amino acids. CDR1 is LNHDA, CDR2 SQIVND, per germline (reference sequence). CDR3 sequence reads: CASSIWRGTDTQYF. The CDR3 DNA follows: TGTGCCAGTAGTATTTGGCGGGGCACAGATACGCAGTATTTT.

The CDR3 coding sequence is TGTGCCAGTAGTATGACTAGCGGGAGGGCCGGGGAGCTGTTTTTT. This encodes CASSMTSGRAGELFF. The chain combines TRBV19 with TRBJ2-2; 14 bases map to TRBD2. This CDR3 is built from 15 residues. In germline, CDR1 is LNHDA, CDR2 SQIVND (reference sequence). J lost 6 bases, V lost 3 bases, and 0 bases had no gene match.

The chain couples TRBV4-1 to TRBJ1-2; D gene uncertain. CDR1 and CDR2 from the germline V gene are MGHRA and YSYEKL. Trimming pared 1 base from V and 6 bases from J, leaving 18 bases between. The CDR3 runs to 16 residues. Written as DNA, the CDR3 is TGCGCCAGCAGCCAAGTCGTAAACCAGCTCCTTGATGGCTACACCTTC. This encodes CASSQVVNQLLDGYTF.

This chain links TRBV9 with TRBJ1-2; 7 bases align to TRBD1. This CDR3 contains 19 residues. Germline assignment: CDR1 SGDLS and CDR2 YYNGEE. J lost 8 bases, V lost 0 bases, and 22 bases had no gene match. The DNA for the CDR3 is TGTGCCAGCAGCGTAGAGATATTGGGGCCCGGGACAGCGGGGGAAGGCTACACCTTC. It yields the protein CASSVEILGPGTAGEGYTF.

This clone counts as medium-sized (0.01 to 0.1%). The V call is TRBV13, the J call TRBJ1-2; D remains unclear. Per germline, CDR1 PRHDT and CDR2 FYEKMQ (reference sequence). This CDR3 region has 14 residues. Trimming cost V 4 bases and J 10 bases, with 19 bases left between them. In DNA, the CDR3 is TGTGCCAGCAGCTCTGACGGCGAAGGTGATGACTACACCTTC. Translated: CASSSDGEGDDYTF.

The V and J genes are TRBV9 and TRBJ2-7, with 8 bases matching TRBD2. Germline CDR1 reads SGDLS; CDR2 reads YYNGEE. Germline trimming cut 0 bases from V and 4 bases from J; bases unmatched to any gene: 3. The CDR3 length is 14 residues. The CDR3 loop is CASSVGSGGYEQYF. CDR3 DNA: TGTGCCAGCAGCGTAGGATCGGGAGGGTACGAGCAGTACTTC. Variable domain in full (rest from reference TRBV9 and TRBJ2-7): DSGVTQTPKHLITATGQRVTLRCSPRSGDLSVYWYQQSLDQGLQFLIQYYNGEERAKGNILERFSAQQFPDLHSELNLSSLELGDSALYFCASSVGSGGYEQYFGPGTRLTVT.

This clone has ten or more counts. V gene TRBV27 combines with J gene TRBJ2-3, with D perhaps matching TRBD1 (5 bases). Trimming removed 5 bases at V and 4 bases at J, with 13 bases between. CDR1 is MNHEY, CDR2 SMNVEV, per germline (reference sequence). The CDR3 extends over 14 amino acids. CDR3 amino acids: CASSRGNGADTQYF. The CDR3 DNA reads TGTGCCAGCAGTAGGGGTAATGGGGCAGATACGCAGTATTTT.

The chain carries TRBV15 and TRBJ2-5; possibly TRBD1 for D (5 bases). Per germline, CDR1 LNHNV and CDR2 YYDKDF (reference sequence). V shed 3 bases and J shed 1 base, with 9 bases lying between them. The CDR3 consists of 14 residues. The CDR3 here is CATSSFDSQETQYF. Here the CDR3 DNA reads TGTGCCACCAGCAGCTTTGACAGCCAAGAGACCCAGTACTTC.

The V gene is TRBV7-8, the J gene TRBJ2-7; 9 nucleotides line up with TRBD1. With V trimmed by 3 bases and J by 6 bases, 9 bases remained unmatched. The CDR3 loop spans 15 amino acids. CDR1 and CDR2 from the germline V gene are SGHVS and FQNEAQ. For the CDR3, the DNA is TGTGCCAGCAGCTTTTGGGACAGGGAAGGGGGCGAGCAGTACTTC. It translates to CASSFWDREGGEQYF.

This clone was found a few times. The chain carries TRBV30 and TRBJ1-1, with 7 bases that match TRBD1. CDR3 length: 13 residues. Germline values: CDR1 GTSNPN, CDR2 SVGIG (reference sequence). Trimming at V came to 4 bases and at J to 4 bases, leaving 6 bases not matched to a gene. CDR3 DNA: TGTGCCTGGAACAGGGGAATGAGCACTGAAGCTTTCTTT. Protein product: CAWNRGMSTEAFF.

The chain recombines TRBV19 with TRBJ2-1, with 9 nucleotides matching TRBD2. This CDR3 has 12 residues. The germline V gene encodes CDR1 LNHDA and CDR2 SQIVND (reference sequence). Germline trimming cut 10 bases from V and 7 bases from J; bases unmatched to any gene: 5. CDR3 nucleotides: TGTGCCACGGGACTAGCTTGGAATGAGCAGTTCTTC. Amino acids: CATGLAWNEQFF.

CDR3 loop: CASSPGGAGANVLTF. The CDR3 DNA sequence: TGTGCCAGCAGTCCAGGGGGCGCTGGGGCCAACGTCCTGACTTTC. The V and J genes are TRBV2 and TRBJ2-6, with 8 bases matching TRBD1. V shed 5 bases, J shed 2 bases, and the junction held 2 bases outside the gene matches. The germline CDR1 and CDR2 sequences are SNHLY and FYNNEI. The CDR3 has 15 amino acids.

For this clone: The germline gene is not matched at one end of the junction; a read error may be the cause. The V and J genes are TRBV7-7 and TRBJ2-7; tentatively, D is TRBD2 (5 bases). Looked up from germline, CDR1 is SSHAT and CDR2 is FNYEAQ (reference sequence). The length of the CDR3 is 14 residues. The CDR3 protein is CASSPDGRGKEQYF. CDR3 in DNA: TGTGCTAGCAGCCCCGACGGACGGGGTAAAGAGCAGTACTTC.

The chain has TRBV7-9 and TRBJ2-5; no clear D gene. This CDR3 region has 14 residues. Germline V gene sequence: CDR1 SEHNR, CDR2 FQNEAQ (reference sequence). Trimming removed 4 bases at V and 5 bases at J, with 14 bases between. This chain's CDR3 is CASSSPAGLETQYF. CDR3 coding DNA: TGTGCCAGCAGCTCCCCCGCAGGTTTGGAGACCCAGTACTTC.

The chain is built from TRBV5-1 and TRBJ2-2; 7 bases fit TRBD2. V gave up 4 bases and J gave up 3 bases; unmatched junction bases: 9. The CDR3 loop spans 16 amino acids. Germline-derived CDR1 and CDR2 are SGHRS and YFSETQ. CDR3 sequence: CASSTSLAAYTGELFF. In nucleotides, the CDR3 is TGCGCCAGCAGCACCTCTCTAGCGGCATACACCGGGGAGCTGTTTTTT.

The rearrangement joins TRBV5-4 to TRBJ2-2; 11 nucleotides line up with TRBD2. Germline V gene lookup returns CDR1 SGHNT and CDR2 YYREEE (reference sequence). There are 17 residues in the CDR3. V gave up 2 bases and J gave up 6 bases; unmatched junction bases: 9. The CDR3 protein is CASSFPTSGALAGELFF. The CDR3 bases are TGTGCCAGCAGCTTTCCGACTAGCGGGGCCCTCGCCGGGGAGCTGTTTTTT.

CDR3 bases: TGTGCCAGCAGCTTAGGTGCCGGCAGCCCGTACGAGCAGTACTTC. This encodes CASSLGAGSPYEQYF. The chain employs TRBV7-3 and TRBJ2-7; D is ambiguous. Trimming took 2 bases from V and 4 from J, leaving 15 bases between them. Germline values: CDR1 SGHTA, CDR2 FQGTGA. The CDR3 runs to 15 residues.

V is TRBV18 and J is TRBJ2-1; 9 positions agree with TRBD1. Per germline, CDR1 KGHSH and CDR2 LQKENI. Trimming cost V 8 bases and J 3 bases; bases outside gene matches: 2. The CDR3 has 13 amino acids. The CDR3 DNA follows: TGTGCCAGCAGGGGACAGGGCTACAATGAGCAGTTCTTC. Translated: CASRGQGYNEQFF.

This clone has just a few counts. The J gene is TRBJ2-7, the V gene TRBV18; perhaps TRBD2 as D (6 bases). Trimming took 6 bases from V and 0 from J, leaving 18 bases between them. From germline, CDR1 is KGHSH and CDR2 LQKENI. This CDR3 comprises 16 residues. The CDR3 region is CASSPGAGGNSYEQYF. The CDR3 nucleotides read TGTGCCAGCTCTCCCGGGGCTGGCGGGAACTCCTACGAGCAGTACTTC.

This clone was seen only once. The J gene is TRBJ1-2, the V gene TRBV7-2, with TRBD1 identical over 7 bases. Trimming cost V 1 base and J 5 bases; bases outside gene matches: 10. The CDR3 extends over 16 amino acids. Per germline, CDR1 SGHTA and CDR2 FQGNSA. The CDR3 nucleotides read TGTGCCAGCAGCTTAGAGCCGACAGGGATAAATTATGGCTACACCTTC. The encoded protein is CASSLEPTGINYGYTF.

This clone was counted a single time. The chain's CDR3 is CASSLAGGSYEQYF. In DNA, the CDR3 is TGTGCCAGCAGCCTAGCGGGAGGTTCCTACGAGCAGTACTTC. The chain recombines TRBV9 with TRBJ2-7; 11 positions match TRBD2. There are 14 residues in the CDR3. Germline CDR1 SGDLS, CDR2 YYNGEE. Losses at the gene ends were 4 bases for V and 1 base for J; bases not matched to a gene: 1.